These 30 T cell receptor beta chains originate from one sample sequenced in a study of post-analysis software for immune sequencing data. cDNA libraries of TCR beta carried unique molecular identifiers. TCRdb passed the PCR reads through MiXCR, listing each CDR3 protein once. The table lists roughly 600,000 distinct CDR3 sequences, roughly 47% of them singletons, with 1.7% in the top ten. Study-wide points: Comparison of patients with controls showed roughly five TRBV segments more frequent in patients, TRBV5-6, TRBV5-1 and TRBV20-1 among them.

The antigens for these receptors are not known. Material: blood. These TCRs come from a girl between 10 and 17 years old with multiple sclerosis.

This clonotype was seen a few times. V is TRBV12-3 or TRBV12-4 and J is TRBJ1-2, with 8 bases aligning to TRBD1. J was trimmed by 6 bases and V by 3 bases; bases with no gene match: 3. This CDR3 spans 13 amino acids. CDR3 loop: CASSLSDRDGYTF. CDR3 nucleotide sequence: TGTGCCAGCAGTTTGTCGGACAGGGATGGCTACACCTTC.

This clonotype was seen only a few times. This sequence joins TRBV29-1 and TRBJ2-7, with TRBD1 matching over 8 bases. The germline V gene encodes CDR1 SQVTM and CDR2 ANQGSEA. The junction had 7 bases not matched to a gene; V was cut back by 6 bases and J by 3 bases. The CDR3 is made up of 13 amino acids. The CDR3 protein is CSVRQGPNYEQYF. For the CDR3, the DNA is TGCAGCGTACGACAGGGGCCAAACTACGAGCAGTACTTC.

Concerning this clonotype itself: This sequence may be a read error, since a much larger clone differs from it by one base. It is likely a read error, because the conserved phenylalanine at the end of the CDR3 is missing. CDR3 in amino acids: CASRHRGKNIQYL. Here the CDR3 DNA reads TGTGCCAGCAGGCACAGGGGGAAAAACATTCAGTACCTC. V gene TRBV6-1 combines with J gene TRBJ2-4; 8 bases match TRBD1. V shed 6 bases, J shed 4 bases, and the junction held 2 bases outside the gene matches. CDR3 length: 13 amino acids. Germline CDR1 reads MNHNS; CDR2 reads SASEGT.

This clonotype was counted a few times. The chain recombines TRBV6-5 with TRBJ2-3; the match to TRBD2 covers 12 bases. Germline V gives CDR1 MNHEY, CDR2 SVGAGI. V dropped 3 bases and J dropped 6; count of bases not matched to a gene: 1. This CDR3 spans 14 amino acids. CDR3 coding DNA: TGTGCCAGCAGTTATCTAGCGGGGGGGGATACGCAGTATTTT. It codes for CASSYLAGGDTQYF.

This chain joins TRBV20-1 and TRBJ1-2; 7 bases line up with TRBD1. The ends lost 3 bases at V and 6 bases at J; junction bases unmatched: 10. CDR1 and CDR2 from the germline V gene are DFQATT and SNEGSKA (reference sequence). The CDR3 has 14 residues. The CDR3 region is CSASPPRGEDGYTF. The CDR3 DNA sequence: TGCAGTGCTAGCCCCCCCAGGGGGGAGGATGGCTACACCTTC.

There are a few counts of this clonotype. The chain employs TRBV18 and TRBJ2-3, with D perhaps matching TRBD2 (5 bases). V gave up 3 bases and J gave up 5 bases, with 9 bases separating them. The length of the CDR3 is 13 residues. CDR1 is KGHSH, CDR2 LQKENI, per germline. CDR3 nucleotide sequence: TGTGCCAGCTCACCTCGGACTGGAGATACGCAGTATTTT. Translated, it gives CASSPRTGDTQYF. Combining the CDR3 with reference TRBV18 and TRBJ2-3 gives the whole variable domain NAGVMQNPRHLVRRRGQEARLRCSPMKGHSHVYWYRQLPEEGLKFMVYLQKENIIDESGMPKERFSAEFPKEGPSILRIQQVVRGDSAAYFCASSPRTGDTQYFGPGTRLTVL.

This clonotype was seen more than once but under ten times. The J gene is TRBJ2-7, the V gene TRBV20-1; D ambiguous. Between the trimmed V and J ends, which lost 6 bases and 0 bases, there was a span of 12 bases. This CDR3 has 13 residues. The germline V gene has CDR1 DFQATT and CDR2 SNEGSKA (reference sequence). CDR3: CSARWPHSYEQYF. Here the CDR3 DNA reads TGCAGTGCCCGTTGGCCTCACTCCTACGAGCAGTACTTC.

This clonotype appeared a few times. This chain links TRBV11-2 with TRBJ1-1; 9 bases fit TRBD1. CDR1 is SGHAT and CDR2 is FQNNGV in the germline V gene. V was clipped by 0 bases and J by 4 bases; unmatched bases: 15. CDR3 length: 19 residues. The CDR3 sequence is CASSLDRPRDRVKSTEAFF. The CDR3 region has the DNA TGTGCCAGCAGCTTAGATCGCCCCCGGGACAGGGTAAAGTCCACTGAAGCTTTCTTT.

The chain links TRBV5-1 to TRBJ2-7, with 13 bases matching TRBD2. Trimming took 5 bases from V and 6 from J; bases not matched to a gene: 11. The germline V gene encodes CDR1 SGHRS and CDR2 YFSETQ. This CDR3 comprises 16 residues. The CDR3 nucleotides read TGCGCCAGCAGATACCCGGGACTAGCGGGGACCAGCGAGCAGTACTTC. This sequence encodes CASRYPGLAGTSEQYF.

This chain connects TRBV28 to TRBJ2-7; D ambiguous. CDR3 length equals 12 residues. The V gene's germline CDR1 is MDHEN and CDR2 SYDVKM. V lost 4 bases, J lost 5 bases, and 9 bases lay in between. The CDR3 loop is CASSWTEDEQYF. CDR3 sequence (DNA): TGTGCCAGCAGTTGGACCGAAGACGAGCAGTACTTC.

This clonotype was recorded a few times. V gene TRBV5-6 combines with J gene TRBJ2-1; D gene uncertain. Germline CDR1 reads SGHDT; CDR2 reads YYEEEE. The CDR3 has 13 residues. V shed 4 bases and J shed 7 bases, with 12 bases lying between them. The chain's CDR3 is CASSPRTWNEQFF. CDR3 sequence (DNA): TGTGCCAGCAGCCCCCGTACTTGGAATGAGCAGTTCTTC.

The CDR3 sequence: CASSLAWLAGQETQYF. Written as DNA, the CDR3 is TGTGCCAGCAGCTTAGCGTGGCTAGCGGGACAAGAGACCCAGTACTTC. The J gene is TRBJ2-5, the V gene TRBV7-2; TRBD2 agrees at 9 bases. CDR3 length: 16 amino acids. Germline V gene sequence: CDR1 SGHTA, CDR2 FQGNSA. With 0 bases clipped from V and 2 bases from J, the junction kept 4 bases outside the gene matches.

This clonotype was counted at least ten times. The chain links TRBV5-4 to TRBJ2-7, with 8 bases fitting TRBD1. Germline V lookup: CDR1 SGHNT, CDR2 YYREEE (reference sequence). After removal of 0 bases from V and 6 bases from J, the junction contained 11 bases not matched to a gene. The CDR3 has 16 residues. CDR3 protein: CASSLEGGTGVGEQYF. The CDR3 DNA reads as TGTGCCAGCAGCTTGGAGGGTGGGACAGGAGTGGGCGAGCAGTACTTC.

The chain links TRBV12-3 or TRBV12-4 to TRBJ2-7; D is perhaps TRBD2 (6 bases). V gave up 7 bases and J gave up 2 bases, with 15 bases separating them. The CDR3 totals 14 residues. This CDR3 is CASTLSGEAYEQYF. The CDR3, as DNA: TGTGCCAGCACCCTTTCGGGGGAGGCCTACGAGCAGTACTTC.

This sequence joins TRBV5-6 and TRBJ2-7; no clear D. V shed 2 bases and J shed 2 bases, with 23 bases lying between them. The germline V gene has CDR1 SGHDT and CDR2 YYEEEE. The CDR3 spans 18 residues. The CDR3 protein is CASSFLSLLTGEAYEQYF. CDR3 DNA: TGTGCCAGCAGCTTCCTCAGCTTGTTGACGGGTGAAGCCTACGAGCAGTACTTC. Full variable domain (rest looked up from reference TRBV5-6 and TRBJ2-7): DAGVTQSPTHLIKTRGQQVTLRCSPKSGHDTVSWYQQALGQGPQFIFQYYEEEERQRGNFPDRFSGHQFPNYSSELNVNALLLGDSALYLCASSFLSLLTGEAYEQYFGPGTRLTVT.

This clonotype occurred a few times. The chain links TRBV12-3 or TRBV12-4 to TRBJ1-2, with 9 bases identical to TRBD1. V dropped 6 bases and J dropped 0; count of bases not matched to a gene: 2. The CDR3 spans 14 residues. The CDR3 loop reads CASSRTGANYGYTF. The CDR3 DNA sequence: TGTGCCAGCAGCCGGACAGGGGCTAACTATGGCTACACCTTC.

This clonotype was counted between two and nine times. This chain joins TRBV12-3 or TRBV12-4 and TRBJ2-7; possible D gene TRBD2, 6 bases. The ends were cut back, 6 bases at V and 9 bases at J, with 21 bases in the middle. CDR3 length: 14 residues. CDR3 in DNA: TGTGCCAGCAGCCTTGGGAGGACCCAGGTCGCGCAGTACTTC. Translation: CASSLGRTQVAQYF.

This clonotype was seen just once. The chain joins TRBV25-1 to TRBJ2-7; 9 bases map to TRBD1. The CDR3 extends over 16 amino acids. J gave up 2 bases and V 1 base, and 6 bases lay outside the gene matches. Germline loops: CDR1 MGHDK, CDR2 SYGVNS. CDR3 in amino acids: CASSESKGQGPYEQYF. The CDR3 DNA reads as TGTGCCAGCAGTGAATCCAAGGGACAGGGACCCTACGAGCAGTACTTC.

The J gene is TRBJ1-1, the V gene TRBV3-1; D is possibly TRBD1 (6 bases). The V and J ends lost 0 bases and 3 bases respectively, with 11 bases between them. The CDR3 is 15 amino acids. The germline V gene encodes CDR1 LGHDT and CDR2 YNNKEL (reference sequence). The DNA of the CDR3 is TGTGCCAGCAGCCAAGATCAAAGGGGGGACACTGAAGCTTTCTTT. Its translation: CASSQDQRGDTEAFF. The complete variable domain, with remaining parts taken from reference TRBV3-1 and TRBJ1-1, reads DTAVSQTPKYLVTQMGNDKSIKCEQNLGHDTMYWYKQDSKKFLKIMFSYNNKELIINETVPNRFSPKSPDKAHLNLHINSLELGDSAVYFCASSQDQRGDTEAFFGQGTRLTVV.

V usage is TRBV12-3 or TRBV12-4 and J usage is TRBJ2-5, with TRBD1 matching over 9 bases. J was trimmed by 5 bases and V by 6 bases; bases with no gene match: 10. The CDR3 is made up of 15 amino acids. CDR3 residues: CASSSPGTGSETQYF. The DNA for the CDR3 is TGTGCCAGCAGCAGTCCCGGGACAGGGTCGGAGACCCAGTACTTC.

The genes are TRBV6-5 and TRBJ1-1; D may be TRBD1 (6 bases). This CDR3 region has 15 residues. V was pared by 2 bases and J by 6 bases, with 16 bases between. The germline CDR1 and CDR2 sequences are MNHEY and SVGAGI. DNA of the CDR3: TGTGCCAGCAGTTACGCGCCGGGACATTATGCTGAAGCTTTCTTT. Its protein product is CASSYAPGHYAEAFF.

V is TRBV2 and J is TRBJ1-2; maybe TRBD1 (5 bases). This CDR3 has 12 amino acids. The germline V gene encodes CDR1 SNHLY and CDR2 FYNNEI. The V gene lost 6 bases and the J gene lost 3 bases, with 8 bases spanning the gap. CDR3 nucleotides: TGTGCCAGCAGGTACAGGTACTATGGCTACACCTTC. It specifies CASRYRYYGYTF.

Concerning this clonotype itself: An end of the junction does not agree with germline; a read error may underlie this. The V and J genes are TRBV6-5 and TRBJ1-5; D is perhaps TRBD1 (5 bases). Germline assignment: CDR1 MNHEY and CDR2 SVGAGI. The CDR3 totals 14 residues. The CDR3 loop reads CDSSYAGSNQPQHF. CDR3 nucleotides: TGTGACAGCAGTTACGCAGGGAGTAATCAGCCCCAGCATTTT.

The chain joins TRBV4-2 to TRBJ2-2, with D perhaps matching TRBD1 (5 bases). CDR3 length: 19 amino acids. The germline V and J ends were trimmed by 0 bases and 6 bases, with 23 bases remaining between them. Germline-derived CDR1 and CDR2 are LGHNA and YNFKEQ. CDR3 sequence: CASSQDSLQGHARAGELFF. CDR3 nucleotide sequence: TGTGCCAGCAGCCAAGATTCCCTGCAGGGCCACGCCCGTGCCGGGGAGCTGTTTTTT.

This clonotype was recorded a few times. The chain employs TRBV7-2 and TRBJ2-4, with 8 bases identical to TRBD2. Germline CDR1 and CDR2: SGHTA and FQGNSA. The ends lost 1 base at V and 13 bases at J; junction bases unmatched: 15. The CDR3 runs 16 residues. CDR3 protein: CASSLERSGGRFGQYF. In DNA, the CDR3 is TGTGCCAGCAGCTTAGAGAGAAGCGGGGGTCGTTTCGGGCAGTACTTC.

This CDR3 reads CASSRDRPTEQFF. The CDR3 DNA reads TGTGCCAGCAGTCGGGACCGCCCCACTGAGCAGTTCTTC. V usage is TRBV12-3 or TRBV12-4 and J usage is TRBJ2-1, with D possibly being TRBD1 or TRBD2 (5 bases each). V lost 5 bases to trimming and J lost 9 bases, with 14 bases between them. The CDR3 extends over 13 amino acids.

J is TRBJ2-4 and V is TRBV20-1, with 7 bases identical to TRBD2. The tail of the sequence fits TRBJ2-7 better, so the J call may be wrong. This CDR3 contains 14 residues. CDR1 and CDR2 from the germline V gene are DFQATT and SNEGSKA (reference sequence). The CDR3 reads CSARDPSGTYEQYF. CDR3 DNA: TGCAGTGCTAGAGATCCGAGCGGGACCTACGAGCAGTACTTC.

Only a few counts were recorded for this clonotype. The J gene is TRBJ2-1, the V gene TRBV5-5, with 13 bases matching TRBD2. CDR1 and CDR2 (germline): SGHKS, YYEKEE (reference sequence). With 0 bases clipped from V and 0 bases from J, the junction kept 9 bases outside the gene matches. The CDR3 covers 20 residues. Here the CDR3 reads CASSLARLAGGISSYNEQFF. CDR3 nucleotides: TGTGCCAGCAGCTTGGCTCGACTAGCGGGGGGCATTAGCTCCTACAATGAGCAGTTCTTC.

The rearrangement uses TRBV12-3 or TRBV12-4 and TRBJ1-3; no clear D gene. The CDR3 is 13 amino acids. V lost 4 bases and J 4 bases, leaving 8 bases between the germline ends. Written as DNA, the CDR3 is TGTGCCAGCAGTTCACCAGGAGGAAACACCATATATTTT. It specifies CASSSPGGNTIYF.

V is TRBV5-5 and J is TRBJ2-7; D not resolved. CDR3 length equals 14 residues. Deletions cut 4 bases from V and 1 base from J, with 12 bases between. Germline CDR1 and CDR2: SGHKS and YYEKEE (reference sequence). The CDR3 reads CASSRGIGSYEQYF. The CDR3 DNA reads TGTGCCAGCAGCCGCGGTATAGGATCCTACGAGCAGTACTTC.